The clone carrying this T cell receptor (beta chain) was seen at least ten times. Its antigen is unidentified. There were TCR beta CDR3 regions amplified from RNA transcripts. Using the HTBI primer set, a first-round RT-PCR was run on the TCR CDR3. TCRdb redid the calling of the multiplex PCR reads with MiXCR, one entry per CDR3 protein. The data contain some 500,000 distinct CDR3 sequences, about 24% of them singletons. This sample was included in a study of T cells in Graves' hyperthyroidism and ophthalmopathy. Study details: The initial diagnosis was the point when peripheral blood was collected, ahead of any treatment. Findings and limits, study-wide: With a median lead of 6.5 months before onset, the model predicted ophthalmopathy.

V was clipped by 0 bases and J by 6 bases, with 9 bases between them. Germline-derived CDR1 and CDR2 are SGHRS and YFSETQ. This CDR3 spans 13 amino acids. Patients affected by ophthalmopathy presented a Clinical Activity Score of at least 3, a NOSPECS grade of at least 4, and disease duration below 3 months. The clonotype was recovered from a woman aged 25 to 39 with Graves' ophthalmopathy. Sample: blood. This chain connects TRBV5-1 to TRBJ1-1, with no clear D. In nucleotides, the CDR3 is TGCGCCAGCAGCTTGGAACCTGCTGCTGAAGCTTTCTTT. Translating gives CASSLEPAAEAFF.